A selection of T cell receptor beta chains follows, all from one sample in a study of tumor and adjacent non-tumor tissue in lung cancer. TCRdb itself ran the multiplex PCR reads through MiXCR, one entry per CDR3 protein. The table has tens of thousands of distinct CDR3 sequences, 60% to 65% seen once; the top ten hold 15% to 20%. The sequenced sample consisted of distant non-tumor lung tissue. These receptors came from a woman between 35 and 50 years old with non-small cell lung cancer. The conserved cysteine and the conserved F or W are not part of the CDR3 here. Only some rows state a clone size, as once, few, many or a class for expanded clones.

v_call,clone_size,j_call,cdr3_aa
TRBV20-1,NA,TRBJ2-5,SANTHNLAGGVRETRY
TRBV14,many,TRBJ2-5,ASSQDGSRAQY
TRBV6-1,NA,TRBJ1-6,ACSDSLKTNSPLH
TRBV11-2,NA,TRBJ2-6,ASSWSDFSGADILT
TRBV11-3,NA,TRBJ2-2,ASSFENIGGLF
TRBV11-2,NA,TRBJ1-5,ASSFSGRHPQH
TRBV6-1,NA,TRBJ2-7,TSSEQGGYIYGQY
TRBV6-6,many,TRBJ1-6,ASSQGGSPLH
TRBV11-1,NA,TRBJ2-1,VSSLGVPQTGDNEQF
TRBV11-3,NA,TRBJ2-7,TSSLDREKVSYEQY
TRBV5-1,NA,TRBJ1-1,ASSPRTGEDTEAF
TRBV2,NA,TRBJ2-1,ASSVGEEF
TRBV4-1,NA,TRBJ2-1,ASSKKPGLAGGNVYNEQF
TRBV6-5,many,TRBJ1-2,ASRGTGPLGGYT
TRBV11-2,NA,TRBJ2-7,ASSLDPRRSYEHY
TRBV12-3/TRBV12-4,NA,TRBJ2-5,ASRTRLRQETQY
TRBV5-6,NA,TRBJ2-7,ASSYEGLDYGQY
TRBV10-3,few,TRBJ1-2,AISGKGADYGCT
TRBV24-1,NA,TRBJ2-1,ATGGEQGMGYNEQF
TRBV5-6,NA,TRBJ2-3,ASGLVQGVGTDTQY
TRBV11-2,NA,TRBJ1-1,PSSFLFGGRGSEAF
TRBV2,few,TRBJ2-1,ASSEAKRGSYNEQF
TRBV10-2,NA,TRBJ2-2,ASSPAGVANTGELF
TRBV29-1,NA,TRBJ2-2,SVGGRTGSTGELF
TRBV4-1,NA,TRBJ2-1,ASNQAFRLNEQF
TRBV15,NA,TRBJ2-7,ATSRSGGSINSYEQY
TRBV20-1,many,TRBJ2-7,SASMWGGGYEQY
TRBV7-3,NA,TRBJ2-7,VSSPAARWGSSYEQY
TRBV7-9,few,TRBJ2-7,ASSLGESWYAGEQY
TRBV5-5,many,TRBJ1-6,ASSLGPQAWGLH
TRBV11-2,NA,TRBJ2-1,ASSWASENNEQF
TRBV28,NA,TRBJ1-2,ASSFSAGSNYDYA
TRBV6-6,NA,TRBJ1-4,ASSDGQGFYEKLF
TRBV5-1,NA,TRBJ2-2,TSSPLASGSRPGELF
TRBV7-9,NA,TRBJ2-1,ASSLRGSSYNEQF
TRBV28,NA,TRBJ2-4,ASSSERQTIAKNNQY
TRBV11-2,NA,TRBJ2-1,ASSPYLASVHEQF
TRBV13,NA,TRBJ2-5,ASSLSETQY
TRBV19,NA,TRBJ2-1,ASSIWDRTYNEQF
TRBV12-3/TRBV12-4,NA,TRBJ2-4,ASSPDGNMQY
TRBV7-3,NA,TRBJ2-7,ASSLGAAPYEQY
TRBV5-4,few,TRBJ2-7,ASSSQDQCKVEQY
TRBV4-1,many,TRBJ2-2,ASSHLGMANTGELF
TRBV7-9,few,TRBJ1-5,ASSLGQHSNQPQH
TRBV6-5,NA,TRBJ2-3,ARTLRGSTDTKY
TRBV6-2/TRBV6-3,few,TRBJ2-2,ASFQAGGPKTGELF
TRBV7-8,many,TRBJ1-2,ASSMDLNYGYT
TRBV11-2,NA,TRBJ2-1,ASSLFRTVRNEQF
TRBV11-3,NA,TRBJ2-1,ASRRGLAGDEHF
TRBV11-2,NA,TRBJ2-7,AGSLDGVRQY
TRBV6-5,NA,TRBJ1-5,ASTYSTWSDQPQH
TRBV29-1,NA,NA,SVAAGRIYNEQY
TRBV11-1,NA,TRBJ2-1,ASSLHSGWDQF
TRBV6-2/TRBV6-3,NA,TRBJ2-1,TTTGGGNSYNEQF